The clone carrying this T cell receptor (beta chain) was recorded many times. The sample is drawn from a study of regulatory T cells in long-lasting Graves disease. Time point in this sample: newly diagnosed GD, antithyroid drugs for less than 3 months. Isolated PBMC RNA provided the starting material for the TCR library. CDR1 SGHRS and CDR2 YFSETQ come from the germline V gene. V lost 0 bases to trimming and J lost 2 bases, with 12 bases between them. The length of the CDR3 is 15 residues. Arm-PCR of CDR3 regions and iRepertoire HTBI primers were used to build TCR beta libraries. TCRdb re-called the multiplex PCR reads with MiXCR, one entry per CDR3 protein. The table shows 500,000 to 700,000 distinct CDR3 sequences, with roughly 15% occurring only once. Separately, the same data were catalogued under a study of T cells in Graves' hyperthyroidism and ophthalmopathy.

The input for sequencing was peripheral blood mononuclear cells (PBMCs), taken at new diagnosis, from a patient treated with antithyroid drugs. This clonotype was sampled from a woman between 25 and 40 years old with Graves disease. This chain links TRBV5-1 with TRBJ2-7; D unclear. The CDR3, as DNA: TGCGCCAGCAGCTTGGGGTCTACCCGAACCTACGAGCAGTACTTC. It specifies CASSLGSTRTYEQYF.